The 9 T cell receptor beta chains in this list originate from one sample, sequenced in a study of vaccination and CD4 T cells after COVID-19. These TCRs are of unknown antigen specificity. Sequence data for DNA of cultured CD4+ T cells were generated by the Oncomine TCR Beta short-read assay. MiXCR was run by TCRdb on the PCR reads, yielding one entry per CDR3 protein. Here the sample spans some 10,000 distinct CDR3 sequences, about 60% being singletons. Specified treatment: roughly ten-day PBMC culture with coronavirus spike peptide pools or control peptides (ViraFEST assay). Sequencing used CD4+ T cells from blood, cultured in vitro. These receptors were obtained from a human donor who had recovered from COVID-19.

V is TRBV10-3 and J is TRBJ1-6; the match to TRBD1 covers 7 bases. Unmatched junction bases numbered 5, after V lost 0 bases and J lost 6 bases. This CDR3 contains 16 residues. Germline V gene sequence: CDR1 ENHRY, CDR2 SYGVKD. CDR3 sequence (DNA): TGTGCCATCAGTGAGTCTGGGGACAGTTCTAATTCACCCCTCCACTTT. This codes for CAISESGDSSNSPLHF.

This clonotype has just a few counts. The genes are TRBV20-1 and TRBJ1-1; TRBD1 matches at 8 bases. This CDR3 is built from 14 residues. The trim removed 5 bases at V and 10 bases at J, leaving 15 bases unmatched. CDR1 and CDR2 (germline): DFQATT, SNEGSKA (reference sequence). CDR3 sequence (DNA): TGCAGTGCTGGGGGCACCGGGACAGGTAAGGGAGCTTTCTTT. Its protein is CSAGGTGTGKGAFF.

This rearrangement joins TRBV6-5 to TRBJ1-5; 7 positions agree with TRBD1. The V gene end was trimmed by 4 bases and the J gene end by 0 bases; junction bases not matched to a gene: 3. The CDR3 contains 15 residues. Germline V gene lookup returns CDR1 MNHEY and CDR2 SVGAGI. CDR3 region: CASSSRQGSNQPQHF. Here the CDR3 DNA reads TGTGCCAGCAGTTCTAGACAGGGTAGCAATCAGCCCCAGCATTTT.

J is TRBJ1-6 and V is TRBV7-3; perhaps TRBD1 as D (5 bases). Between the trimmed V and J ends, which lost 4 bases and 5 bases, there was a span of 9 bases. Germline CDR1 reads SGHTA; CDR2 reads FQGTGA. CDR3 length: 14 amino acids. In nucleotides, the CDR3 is TGTGCCAGCAGCTCCGGGACCAATAATTCACCCCTCCACTTT. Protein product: CASSSGTNNSPLHF.

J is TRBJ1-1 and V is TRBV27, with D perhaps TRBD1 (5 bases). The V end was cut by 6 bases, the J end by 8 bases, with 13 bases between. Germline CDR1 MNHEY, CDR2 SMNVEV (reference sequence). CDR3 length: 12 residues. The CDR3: CASSEYNREAFF. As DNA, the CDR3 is TGTGCCAGCAGCGAATATAACAGGGAAGCTTTCTTT.

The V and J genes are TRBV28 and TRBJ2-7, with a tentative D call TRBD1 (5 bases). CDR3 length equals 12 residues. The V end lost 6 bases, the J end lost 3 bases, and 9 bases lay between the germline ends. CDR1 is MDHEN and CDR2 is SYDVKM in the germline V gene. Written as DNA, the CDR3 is TGTGCCAGCAGCACGACAGTCTACGAGCAGTACTTC. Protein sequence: CASSTTVYEQYF.

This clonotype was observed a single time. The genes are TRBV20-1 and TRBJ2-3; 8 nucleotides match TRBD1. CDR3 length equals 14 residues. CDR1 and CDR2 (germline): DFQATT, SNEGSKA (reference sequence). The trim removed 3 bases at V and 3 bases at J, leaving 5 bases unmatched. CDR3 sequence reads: CSASPGGETDTQYF. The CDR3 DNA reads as TGCAGTGCTAGTCCAGGGGGCGAAACAGATACGCAGTATTTT.

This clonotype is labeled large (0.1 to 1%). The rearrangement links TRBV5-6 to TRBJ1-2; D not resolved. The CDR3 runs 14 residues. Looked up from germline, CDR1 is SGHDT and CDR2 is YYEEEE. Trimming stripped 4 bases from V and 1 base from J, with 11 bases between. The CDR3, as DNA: TGTGCCAGCAGCCGCCAAGGACTTAACTATGGCTACACCTTC. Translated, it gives CASSRQGLNYGYTF.

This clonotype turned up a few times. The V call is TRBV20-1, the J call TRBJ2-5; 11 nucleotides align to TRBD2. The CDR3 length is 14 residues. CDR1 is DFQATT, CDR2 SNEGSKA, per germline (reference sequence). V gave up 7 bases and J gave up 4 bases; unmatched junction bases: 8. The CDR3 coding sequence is TGCAGTGGCGGTAGCGGGGGGGCCGGAGAGACCCAGTACTTC. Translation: CSGGSGGAGETQYF.